This T cell receptor beta chain originates from a study of identical twins' blood T cells. The germline gives CDR1 SNHLY, CDR2 FYNNEI. This CDR3 has 11 amino acids. The ends were cut back, 0 bases at V and 8 bases at J, with 4 bases in the middle. This clonotype was counted only a few times. The three twin pairs were reared together, likely meeting the same infections. TCR cDNA libraries were made from RNA using a previously described, modified protocol. Via MiXCR, TCRdb re-called the 5' RACE reads, giving one row per CDR3 protein. Of 400,000 or so distinct CDR3 sequences in the sample, about 28% are singletons; the top ten hold 6% to 7%.

The sequenced material came from PBMCs. The chain carries TRBV2 and TRBJ1-1, with D unresolved. The TCR comes from a woman aged 18 to 55 in good health. CDR3 in amino acids: CASSEAREAFF. CDR3 nucleotide sequence: TGTGCCAGCAGTGAAGCGCGAGAAGCTTTCTTT. The full variable domain, completed using reference TRBV2 and TRBJ1-1, is EPEVTQTPSHQVTQMGQEVILRCVPISNHLYFYWYRQILGQKVEFLVSFYNNEISEKSEIFDDQFSVERPDGSNFTLKIRSTKLEDSAMYFCASSEAREAFFGQGTRLTVV.